This TCR beta chain stems from a study of blood T cells in healthy people across ages. Broader study findings: More naive CD4+ cells and higher diversity were found in long-lived than in aged donors.

This clonotype showed up just a few times. Antigen specificity is unknown. A sample-barcoded 5' primer and a J-beta primer mix were used in a second PCR of roughly 6 to 11 cycles. Via MiXCR, TCRdb re-called the 5' RACE reads, giving one row per CDR3 protein. In the table there are 790,000 or so distinct CDR3 sequences, about half of which are singletons. Input material: blood. This sequence was found in an elderly man in good health.

The CDR3 nucleotides read TGCAGTGCTAGATCTAGCGGTGGGGTAGGTGAGCAGTTCTTC. This translates into CSARSSGGVGEQFF. This sequence joins TRBV20-1 and TRBJ2-1, with 7 bases fitting TRBD2. Germline CDR1 reads DFQATT; CDR2 reads SNEGSKA (reference sequence). V lost 2 bases, J lost 9 bases, and 10 bases stayed unmatched. The CDR3 runs 14 residues.